Sequencing of this T cell receptor (beta chain) was carried out in a study of control samples from healthy donors and cancer patients. Losses at the gene ends were 6 bases for V and 5 bases for J; bases not matched to a gene: 17. The CDR3 spans 19 residues. From germline, CDR1 is MNHEY and CDR2 SVGEGT. The method was immunoSEQ multiplex PCR; TCRdb's version includes in-frame clones alone and lacks a portion of them. The sample consists of fewer than 200,000 clones, 93% of them appearing once. The specimen sequenced was blood. The source of this sequence is a woman aged 60 to 75 in good health. The gene calls are TRBV6-2 or TRBV6-3 and TRBJ2-4; 12 bases line up with TRBD2. CDR3 bases: TGTGCCAGCAGCCGGATTGCTAGCGGGGGGGCCAGTCTCCAAAACATTCAGTACTTC. This sequence encodes CASSRIASGGASLQNIQYF.